Below, 18 T cell receptor beta chains from the same sample are listed, as sequenced in a study of HIV-infected patients and healthy controls. TCRdb ran MiXCR on the 5' RACE reads and lists one entry per CDR3 protein. There are approximately 64,000 distinct CDR3 sequences in the sample; about 19% occur only once, and 1.4% lies in the top ten. What was sequenced was CD4+ T cells from blood. These receptors were taken from a human donor in good health.

The V call is TRBV20-1, the J call TRBJ2-5; TRBD1 might be the D (6 bases). Germline CDR1 DFQATT, CDR2 SNEGSKA (reference sequence). Trimming shortened V by 3 bases and J by 2 bases, and 13 bases separated the two germline ends. The CDR3 has 14 amino acids. CDR3 loop: CSARLPRGQETQYF. The CDR3 bases are TGCAGTGCTAGGCTACCTAGGGGGCAAGAGACCCAGTACTTC.

This clonotype was observed a few times. V gene TRBV2 combines with J gene TRBJ1-1, with 7 positions matching TRBD1. The CDR3 length is 16 residues. J gave up 2 bases and V 6 bases, and 12 bases lay outside the gene matches. Germline V CDR1 and CDR2: SNHLY, FYNNEI. This chain's CDR3 is CASRATGAWGNTEAFF. The CDR3 DNA is TGTGCCAGCAGGGCCACAGGGGCATGGGGAAACACTGAAGCTTTCTTT.

This clonotype was observed at least ten times. This chain links TRBV6-5 with TRBJ1-1; 7 nucleotides match TRBD1. The CDR3 is 15 residues long. CDR1 MNHEY and CDR2 SVGAGI come from the germline V gene. V trimming: 2 bases; J trimming: 6 bases; junction bases outside the gene matches: 9. The CDR3 reads CASSYRQGLRAEAFF. Here the CDR3 DNA reads TGTGCCAGCAGTTACAGACAGGGCCTCAGGGCTGAAGCTTTCTTT.

In its sample, this clonotype was seen many times. The rearrangement joins TRBV5-4 to TRBJ2-1; possibly TRBD1 or TRBD2 for D (6 bases each). The CDR3 has 16 amino acids. Germline lookup yields CDR1 SGHNT and CDR2 YYREEE (reference sequence). V lost 1 base and J 7 bases, leaving 18 bases between the germline ends. CDR3 DNA sequence: TGTGCCAGCAGCTTGCCCCCCGGGGGCGCGGATAATGAGCAGTTCTTC. Translation gives CASSLPPGGADNEQFF.

Details on this clonotype: A read error may explain this, as a much larger clone is one base away. V and J are TRBV7-2 and TRBJ2-3, with TRBD1 as a possible D gene (6 bases). Between the trimmed V and J ends, which lost 3 bases and 0 bases, there was a span of 10 bases. The CDR3 totals 15 residues. Germline V lookup: CDR1 SGHTA, CDR2 FQGNSA. The chain's CDR3 is CASSFSRGSTDTQYF. The CDR3 nucleotides read TGTGCCAGCAGCTTTAGCAGGGGAAGCACAGATACGCAGTATTTT. The whole variable domain, remainder taken from reference TRBV7-2 and TRBJ2-3, is GAGVSQSPSNKVTEKGKDVELRCDPISGHTALYWYRQSLGQGLEFLIYFQGNSAPDKSGLPSDRFSAERTGGSVSTLTIQRTQQEDSAVYLCASSFSRGSTDTQYFGPGTRLTVL.

The chain links TRBV11-2 to TRBJ2-1; a possible D gene is TRBD2 (6 bases). V was pared by 0 bases and J by 7 bases, with 19 bases between. This CDR3 has 17 amino acids. Germline V CDR1 and CDR2: SGHAT, FQNNGV. The CDR3 protein is CASSLDGGTERRNEQFF. The CDR3 DNA is TGTGCCAGCAGCTTAGATGGGGGGACGGAAAGAAGGAATGAGCAGTTCTTC.

This clonotype was seen more than once but under ten times. The rearrangement uses TRBV3-1 and TRBJ2-5; no reliable D call. V lost 7 bases, J lost 3 bases, and 9 bases lay in between. CDR3 length equals 12 residues. The germline gives CDR1 LGHDT, CDR2 YNNKEL (reference sequence). CDR3 sequence reads: CASTYNEETQYF. In DNA, the CDR3 is TGTGCCAGCACCTACAATGAAGAGACCCAGTACTTC.

A remark on this clonotype: The junction differs from germline at one of its ends, possibly a read error. The V call is TRBV11-3, the J call TRBJ2-1, with 14 bases matching TRBD2. CDR1 and CDR2 (germline): SGHNT, YENEEA. The CDR3 runs to 14 residues. CDR3 in DNA: TGTGCCAGCAGCCCCCGACTAGCGGGAGGGCCTTGGATCTTC. Translation: CASSPRLAGGPWIF.

This clonotype was counted a few times. The rearrangement joins TRBV12-3 or TRBV12-4 to TRBJ1-4, with 8 bases matching TRBD1. The CDR3 contains 16 residues. J gave up 5 bases and V 3 bases, and 8 bases lay outside the gene matches. CDR3 sequence: CASSFAIQGGNEKLFF. The CDR3 nucleotides are TGTGCCAGCAGTTTTGCCATACAGGGGGGGAATGAAAAACTGTTTTTT.

This clonotype was picked up a small number of times. The V gene is TRBV24-1, the J gene TRBJ2-5, with TRBD2 matching 8 bases. The CDR3 runs to 14 residues. Germline lookup yields CDR1 KGHDR and CDR2 SFDVKD. V was clipped by 5 bases and J by 3 bases; unmatched bases: 4. CDR3 nucleotides: TGTGCCACCAGTGGTGCGCGGGGGGAAGAGACCCAGTACTTC. Protein sequence: CATSGARGEETQYF.

In this sample, this clonotype turned up a few times. The chain links TRBV6-6 to TRBJ2-3, with 9 bases fitting TRBD2. Germline CDR1 and CDR2: MNHNY and SVGAGI (reference sequence). CDR3 size: 13 residues. Trimming cost V 10 bases and J 4 bases; bases outside gene matches: 6. The CDR3 loop is CATAGGHSDTQYF. The CDR3 coding sequence is TGTGCCACCGCGGGGGGGCATTCAGATACGCAGTATTTT.

There are many counts of this clonotype. This chain uses TRBV7-9 with TRBJ2-2; D is perhaps TRBD2 (6 bases). The CDR3 loop spans 15 amino acids. CDR1 is SEHNR and CDR2 is FQNEAQ in the germline V gene (reference sequence). Deletions cut 5 bases from V and 1 base from J, with 11 bases between. This chain's CDR3 is CASSGVAVNTGELFF. For the CDR3, the DNA is TGTGCCAGCAGCGGGGTAGCGGTGAACACCGGGGAGCTGTTTTTT.

This clonotype has a handful of counts. The rearrangement uses TRBV11-3 and TRBJ1-1; weak D call: TRBD1 (5 bases). The CDR3 sequence is 16 residues long. Trimming shortened V by 5 bases and J by 1 base, and 17 bases separated the two germline ends. Germline V gene data show CDR1 as SGHNT and CDR2 as YENEEA. The CDR3 bases are TGTGCCAGCAGCCGATGGCAGGGTTGGGGGAACACTGAAGCTTTCTTT. Protein sequence: CASSRWQGWGNTEAFF. The full variable domain, rest sourced from reference TRBV11-3 and TRBJ1-1, is EAGVVQSPRYKIIEKKQPVAFWCNPISGHNTLYWYLQNLGQGPELLIRYENEEAVDDSQLPKDRFSAERLKGVDSTLKIQPAELGDSAVYLCASSRWQGWGNTEAFFGQGTRLTVV.

In this sample, this clonotype turned up many times. The chain uses TRBV20-1 and TRBJ2-3; no definite D call. CDR1 is DFQATT and CDR2 is SNEGSKA in the germline V gene (reference sequence). V lost 3 bases to trimming and J lost 12 bases, with 16 bases between them. The CDR3 spans 12 residues. CDR3 coding DNA: TGCAGTGCTAGCCGTGCAAAATCCCTACAGTATTTT. This encodes CSASRAKSLQYF.

The rearrangement joins TRBV12-5 to TRBJ2-1, with 10 positions matching TRBD2. V lost 6 bases, J lost 14 bases, and 10 bases stayed unmatched. This CDR3 contains 13 residues. Germline CDR1 LGHNT, CDR2 FRNRAP. The CDR3 coding sequence is TGTGCTAGTGGAAGAACCCTAGCGGGAGAAGAGTTCTTC. Protein product: CASGRTLAGEEFF. Drawing the rest from reference TRBV12-5 and TRBJ2-1, the complete variable domain is DARVTQTPRHKVTEMGQEVTMRCQPILGHNTVFWYRQTMMQGLELLAYFRNRAPLDDSGMPKDRFSAEMPDATLATLKIQPSEPRDSAVYFCASGRTLAGEEFFGPGTRLTVL.

This chain joins TRBV6-5 and TRBJ2-7, with TRBD1 matching 7 bases. Trimming at V came to 4 bases and at J to 3 bases, leaving 3 bases not matched to a gene. The length of the CDR3 is 13 residues. Germline CDR1 reads MNHEY; CDR2 reads SVGAGI. DNA of the CDR3: TGTGCCAGCAGTTCCCCAGGGGGCTACGAGCAGTACTTC. Amino acids: CASSSPGGYEQYF.

At least ten counts were recorded for this clonotype. The rearrangement joins TRBV7-2 to TRBJ2-5, with D possibly matching TRBD2 (6 bases). V dropped 0 bases and J dropped 1 base, with 6 bases sitting between them. This CDR3 has 14 amino acids. The germline CDR1 and CDR2 sequences are SGHTA and FQGNSA. CDR3: CASSLAGLQETQYF. The CDR3 DNA is TGTGCCAGCAGCTTAGCGGGACTCCAAGAGACCCAGTACTTC. The variable domain in full, completed from reference TRBV7-2 and TRBJ2-5, reads GAGVSQSPSNKVTEKGKDVELRCDPISGHTALYWYRQSLGQGLEFLIYFQGNSAPDKSGLPSDRFSAERTGGSVSTLTIQRTQQEDSAVYLCASSLAGLQETQYFGPGTRLLVL.

This clonotype was seen repeatedly, ten times or more. The chain employs TRBV12-3 or TRBV12-4 and TRBJ1-5; 7 nucleotides align to TRBD1. The J segment lost 0 bases and the V segment lost 5 bases, leaving 4 bases of the junction unmatched. This CDR3 is built from 15 residues. CDR3 coding DNA: TGTGCCAGCAGTCTGACAGGGCATAGCAATCAGCCCCAGCATTTT. This codes for CASSLTGHSNQPQHF.